This T cell receptor beta chain was sequenced in a study of blood T cell repertoires in COVID-19. About the research overall: Some COVID-19 samples were acute and others convalescent; all came from the United States, Italy and Spain. Sample material is recorded as cDNA or gDNA derived from T cells, B-cell-depleted T cells, or PBMCs.

Original handling: Cell counts per sample came from amplifying reference gene primers. Libraries were prepared by immunoSEQ multiplex PCR; TCRdb keeps only in-frame clonotypes and omits some of them. V and J calls and clone size are copied from that table; D and trimming were computed from the DNA. The data show under 300,000 clones, 65% to 85% seen once. The CDR3 sequence is 15 residues long. Sequencing was done on a sample of peripheral blood. V usage is TRBV21-1 and J usage is TRBJ2-1; TRBD2, as called in the table, went unchecked against the DNA. TRBV21-1 is a listed pseudogene. This receptor was taken from a human donor with COVID-19, enrolled during active disease. The donor label of this sample is uncertain. CDR3 bases: TGTGCCAGCAGCAAAGCTAGCGGGAGAGGGAATGAGCAGTTCTTC. This codes for CASSKASGRGNEQFF.